This T cell receptor (beta chain) originates from a study of identical twins. This clonotype was counted only a few times. TCRdb ran MiXCR on the 5' RACE reads and lists one entry per CDR3 protein. The top ten hold roughly 3% of the sample, which has some 560,000 distinct CDR3 sequences, approximately 10% seen once. Looked up from germline, CDR1 is SEHNR and CDR2 is FQNEAQ (reference sequence). Between the trimmed V and J ends, which lost 5 bases and 12 bases, there was a span of 29 bases. The CDR3 runs to 17 residues. The same data also went into a second study, on yellow fever vaccine responses in identical twins.

The sequenced sample was PBMCs. This clonotype was obtained from a woman aged 18 to 35 in good health. The V gene is TRBV7-9, the J gene TRBJ2-1; D uncertain. CDR3 sequence reads: CASSLHPNGRPPPPQFF. CDR3 in DNA: TGTGCCAGCAGCCTTCACCCAAACGGCCGTCCTCCCCCCCCGCAGTTCTTC.